This TCR beta chain was recovered during a study of tissue T cells after allogeneic stem cell transplantation. Study outcomes and limitations: Only a limited share of tissue TCRs appeared in blood or spleen.

Time point noted: mouse harvest day 7 after allogeneic transplant. Mouse grafts combined 10^7 T-cell-depleted bone marrow cells with 10^6 splenic CD5+ T cells. Mice had MHC-mismatched B6 into BALB/c GVHD, sampled day 7 or 14. Comments on this clone: The target antigen is unknown. Mouse gene names and germline throughout. The CDR3 end lies 1 residue beyond the end of the read and is filled in from the germline J gene.

Germline CDR1 reads NNHNN; CDR2 reads SYGAGS (reference sequence). CDR3 size: 12 residues. Trimming cost V 2 bases and J 6 bases, with 7 bases left between them. Sequencing used immunoSEQ multiplex PCR; TCRdb keeps in-frame clones, though not all of them. The table lists approximately 5,500 clones, roughly 48% of them singletons. The sample was gut tissue. This TCR came from a female BALB/c mouse given C57BL/6 T cells with graft-versus-host disease after an allogeneic hematopoietic cell transplant. The chain is built from TRBV13-2 and TRBJ2-5; D unresolved. The CDR3 protein is CASGERSDTQYF. The sequenced part of the CDR3 DNA is TGTGCCAGCGGTGAGCGGTCGGACACCCAGTAC.